Following are 11 T cell receptor beta chains from one sample sequenced in a study of radiotherapy plus CTLA-4 blockade in lung cancer. Clones were sequenced by immunoSEQ multiplex PCR, and TCRdb holds only the in-frame ones, with some missing. The table records 25,000 to 35,000 clones, 80% to 90% of them present only once. Specimen: peripheral blood, collected from a patient treated with radiotherapy plus ipilimumab. The receptors stem from a human donor with non-small cell lung cancer that progressed on radiotherapy plus ipilimumab.

This clone was seen a single time. This sequence joins TRBV19 and TRBJ2-7; no clear D. V lost 1 base and J lost 1, with 8 bases in between. The CDR3 extends over 14 amino acids. Germline loops: CDR1 LNHDA, CDR2 SQIVND (reference sequence). This chain's CDR3 is CASSIGLSSYEQYF. The CDR3 nucleotides are TGTGCCAGTAGTATAGGACTGTCATCCTACGAGCAGTACTTC.

The chain employs TRBV6-1 and TRBJ2-2; D may be TRBD2 (6 bases). Germline lookup yields CDR1 MNHNS and CDR2 SASEGT. Trimming took off 6 bases at V and 5 bases at J, with 16 bases between the two ends. This CDR3 spans 15 amino acids. The CDR3 loop is CASSPTGTFTGELFF. In DNA, the CDR3 is TGTGCCAGCAGCCCTACCGGGACTTTTACCGGGGAGCTGTTTTTT.

The chain's CDR3 is CASSQDAVGGWGYTF. CDR3 DNA: TGTGCCAGCAGCCAGGACGCAGTAGGGGGTTGGGGCTACACCTTC. The chain recombines TRBV5-4 with TRBJ1-2; D is perhaps TRBD1 (6 bases). The V gene's germline CDR1 is SGHNT and CDR2 YYREEE (reference sequence). Between the trimmed V and J ends, which lost 4 bases and 8 bases, there was a span of 21 bases. This CDR3 contains 15 residues.

This clone was seen only once. The chain is built from TRBV7-9 and TRBJ1-5, with D perhaps TRBD1 (5 bases). The CDR3 runs to 16 residues. CDR1 is SEHNR, CDR2 FQNEAQ, per germline (reference sequence). The ends were cut back, 1 base at V and 1 base at J, with 11 bases in the middle. The DNA for the CDR3 is TGTGCCAGCAGCTTAGGCAGGGCGGAGAGCAATCAGCCCCAGCATTTT. Its translation is CASSLGRAESNQPQHF.

The rearrangement uses TRBV6-1 and TRBJ1-6; D is uncertain. V dropped 0 bases and J dropped 10 bases, with 10 bases sitting between them. From germline, CDR1 is MNHNS and CDR2 SASEGT. This CDR3 comprises 14 residues. The CDR3 DNA is TGTGCCAGCAGTGAAGCGATATCGGGGTCACCCCTCCACTTT. It yields the protein CASSEAISGSPLHF.

This chain connects TRBV9 to TRBJ2-2; 13 nucleotides match TRBD2. Looked up from germline, CDR1 is SGDLS and CDR2 is YYNGEE. CDR3 size: 14 residues. J gave up 8 bases and V 5 bases, and 3 bases lay outside the gene matches. CDR3 region: CASSGLAGVGELFF. The CDR3 nucleotides are TGTGCCAGCAGTGGACTAGCGGGGGTTGGGGAGCTGTTTTTT.

The rearrangement links TRBV10-3 to TRBJ2-3; 9 positions agree with TRBD2. The junction had 5 bases not matched to a gene; V was cut back by 6 bases and J by 4 bases. Germline V gene sequence: CDR1 ENHRY, CDR2 SYGVKD. This CDR3 spans 14 amino acids. CDR3 protein: CAIRESGGSDTQYF. The CDR3 DNA follows: TGTGCCATCAGGGAGAGCGGGGGGTCAGATACGCAGTATTTT.

The CDR3 here is CASSAGPGGRDTQYF. The CDR3, as DNA: TGTGCCAGCAGCGCGGGACCTGGAGGGCGAGATACGCAGTATTTT. J is TRBJ2-3 and V is TRBV7-3, with TRBD2 as a possible D gene (6 bases). The CDR3 has 15 amino acids. The germline V gene has CDR1 SGHTA and CDR2 FQGTGA. Deletions cut 5 bases from V and 5 bases from J, with 17 bases between. Complete variable domain (other parts from reference TRBV7-3 and TRBJ2-3): GAGVSQTPSNKVTEKGKYVELRCDPISGHTALYWYRQSLGQGPEFLIYFQGTGAADDSGLPNDRFFAVRPEGSVSTLKIQRTERGDSAVYLCASSAGPGGRDTQYFGPGTRLTVL.

The V call is TRBV14, the J call TRBJ1-6; 8 bases agree with TRBD1. The ends lost 4 bases at V and 14 bases at J; junction bases unmatched: 16. This CDR3 comprises 16 residues. Germline V lookup: CDR1 SGHDN, CDR2 FVKESK. The CDR3 sequence: CASSPPGDRTSITLHF. In nucleotides, the CDR3 is TGTGCCAGCAGCCCCCCAGGGGACAGGACGAGTATCACCCTCCACTTT.

The rearrangement links TRBV5-4 to TRBJ2-3; 7 bases map to TRBD2. The CDR3 has 19 residues. Germline CDR1 and CDR2: SGHNT and YYREEE (reference sequence). V was clipped by 0 bases and J by 2 bases; unmatched bases: 15. Here the CDR3 reads CASSLGGRRASGITDTQYF. The CDR3, as DNA: TGTGCCAGCAGCTTGGGAGGCCGTAGGGCTAGCGGAATCACAGATACGCAGTATTTT.

The rearrangement joins TRBV6-4 to TRBJ2-3, with D possibly TRBD1 on 6 matching bases. Germline CDR1 and CDR2: MRHNA and SNTAGT. V dropped 2 bases and J dropped 6 bases, with 12 bases sitting between them. This CDR3 is built from 14 residues. The CDR3 reads CASSDRGFEDTQYF. CDR3 DNA: TGTGCCAGCAGTGACAGGGGGTTTGAGGATACGCAGTATTTT.